This is a list of T cell receptor beta chains from one sample in a study of cytomegalovirus exposure and HLA in healthy donors. Clones were read by immunoSEQ multiplex PCR, and TCRdb kept only the in-frame ones, dropping some. The sample has roughly 190,000 clones; around 75% are singletons. Sequenced sample: PBMCs. The receptors stem from a man aged 35 to 55 in good health and CMV-seropositive. The CDR3 runs from the conserved cysteine through the conserved F or W. The D gene is left open where the match is weak. Only part of the rows carry a size: once, few, many, or a class if the clone is expanded.

v_gene,j_gene,len,abundance,d_gene,CDR3nt,CDR3aa
TRBV7-8,TRBJ1-5,13,once,TRBD1,TGTGCCAGCAAGAGGGGGCTTAATCAGCCCCAGCATTTT,CASKRGLNQPQHF
TRBV13,TRBJ2-3,17,-,TRBD1,TGTGCCAGCAGCTTAGATAGTGACAGGGAGTGGACAGATACGCAGTATTTT,CASSLDSDREWTDTQYF
TRBV6-5,TRBJ2-7,13,once,-,TGTGCCAGCAGTTACGGGCCAAACTACGAGCAGTACTTC,CASSYGPNYEQYF
TRBV18,TRBJ2-7,15,once,TRBD2,TGTGCCAGCTCACCGTCTAGCGGGGGGTTGTACGAGCAGTACTTC,CASSPSSGGLYEQYF
TRBV5-4,TRBJ2-7,14,-,-,TGTGCCAGCAGCTTGTCAGTCCTGTCGGGCGAGCAGTACTTC,CASSLSVLSGEQYF
TRBV19,TRBJ1-2,16,-,-,TGTGCCAGTAGTATAGACCTGGACAGCCGGCTCCTTGGCTACACCTTC,CASSIDLDSRLLGYTF
TRBV4-3,TRBJ1-5,17,-,-,TGCGCCAGCAGCCAAGATAGAGGCGTGGCAGAAAATCAGCCCCAGCATTTT,CASSQDRGVAENQPQHF
TRBV7-3,TRBJ2-2,14,once,-,TGTGCCAGCAGCTTAACCAGGGGAACCGGGGAGCTGTTTTTT,CASSLTRGTGELFF
TRBV4-1,TRBJ2-3,19,once,TRBD2,TGCGCCAGCAGCCAAGATACCTATTCGGGACTAGCGGGGGAAGATACGCAGTATTTT,CASSQDTYSGLAGEDTQYF
TRBV2,TRBJ1-1,16,-,-,TGTGCCAGCCACGCGGGGGGCGCGCGTGGAGCCAATGAAGCTTTCTTT,CASHAGGARGANEAFF
TRBV5-1,TRBJ2-7,15,-,TRBD2,TGCGCCAGCAGCTTGGCTGGCGGGGGGACCTACGAGCAGTACTTC,CASSLAGGGTYEQYF
TRBV5-1,TRBJ2-1,16,-,TRBD2,TGCGCCAGCAGCTTGGGTGGGCGGGGGGCCTACAATGAGCAGTTCTTC,CASSLGGRGAYNEQFF
TRBV28,TRBJ1-1,13,once,-,TGTGCCAGCAGTGGTGACAGTAACACTGAAGCTTTCTTT,CASSGDSNTEAFF
TRBV28,TRBJ2-2,15,once,-,TGTGCCAGCAGTTTATCGTCAGGTTCCACCGGGGAGCTGTTTTTT,CASSLSSGSTGELFF
TRBV4-3,TRBJ2-2,16,-,-,TGCGCCAGCAAAAATTCACAGGGTTGGAACACCGGGGAGCTGTTTTTT,CASKNSQGWNTGELFF
TRBV28,TRBJ1-4,14,-,-,TGTGCCAGCAGTTTAAGACCGACTACTGAAAAACTGTTTTTT,CASSLRPTTEKLFF
TRBV7-6,TRBJ1-5,13,-,-,TGTGCCAGCAGCTTAGGGCTTAATCAGCCCCAGCATTTT,CASSLGLNQPQHF
TRBV5-1,TRBJ1-3,17,-,TRBD1,TGCGCCAGCAGCCAGACAGGGGGTCAGAGCTCTGGAAACACCATATATTTT,CASSQTGGQSSGNTIYF
TRBV4-1,TRBJ2-3,13,-,-,TGCGCCAGCAGCCAAGAACAAGCAGATACGCAGTATTTT,CASSQEQADTQYF
TRBV6-1,TRBJ2-3,14,-,TRBD2,TGTGCCAGCAGGCCTAGCGGGGGGGCTTATACGCAGTATTTT,CASRPSGGAYTQYF
TRBV7-9,TRBJ2-7,15,-,TRBD1,TGTTCCAGCAGCTCCCCCGGGACAGGGGCCTACGAGCAGTACTTC,CSSSSPGTGAYEQYF
TRBV7-3,TRBJ2-3,15,-,-,TGTGCCAGCAGCCTCAAGGGGGGGGGAGGAGATACGCAGTATTTT,CASSLKGGGGDTQYF
TRBV7-3,TRBJ2-2,18,-,TRBD2,TGTGCCAGCAGCTTAAATCCCGGCGGCGGGGGGCGGTCCGGGGAGCTGTTTTTT,CASSLNPGGGGRSGELFF
TRBV4-3,TRBJ1-3,19,-,TRBD1,TGCGCCAGCAGCCAAGATGTCCCTTCAGGGGGGCCCTCTGGAAACACCATATATTTT,CASSQDVPSGGPSGNTIYF
TRBV5-4,TRBJ2-5,14,few,-,TGTGCCAGCAGCCTGGGGATGGGGAGGGAGACCCAGTACTTC,CASSLGMGRETQYF
TRBV18,TRBJ2-7,16,-,TRBD1,TGTGCCAGCTCACCGACCAGGGGGACGGTCTCCTACGAGCAGTACTTC,CASSPTRGTVSYEQYF
TRBV13,TRBJ2-7,13,-,TRBD2,TGTGCCAGCAGCTCGGGGGGGCACAGCGAGCAGTACTTC,CASSSGGHSEQYF
TRBV9,TRBJ2-3,16,-,TRBD2,TGTGCCAGCAGCTCCGGACTAGCGGGGGGCACAGATACGCAGTATTTT,CASSSGLAGGTDTQYF
TRBV5-6,TRBJ2-1,18,-,TRBD2,TGTGCCAGCAGCTCGCAGTATAGCGGGGGGCTCACCTACAATGAGCAGTTCTTC,CASSSQYSGGLTYNEQFF
TRBV11-3,TRBJ2-2,14,once,-,TGTGCCAGCAGCATACAGGAAAGGCCCGGGGAGCTGTTTTTT,CASSIQERPGELFF
TRBV29-1,TRBJ1-5,15,-,TRBD1,TGCAGCGTAGCAGAAGGACAGGGGAGCAATCAGCCCCAGCATTTT,CSVAEGQGSNQPQHF
TRBV9,TRBJ1-1,15,-,TRBD1,TGTGCCAGCAGCGAGCCGACAGGGTCTGTCGCTGAAGCTTTCTTT,CASSEPTGSVAEAFF
TRBV5-1,TRBJ2-5,14,-,-,TGCGCCAGCAGCTTGGCCGGGAACCAAGAGACCCAGTACTTC,CASSLAGNQETQYF
TRBV7-9,TRBJ2-1,12,-,-,TGTGCCAGCAGCGGTCTAGCGACCCAGCAGTTCTTC,CASSGLATQQFF
TRBV7-2,TRBJ2-1,15,-,-,TGTGCCAGCAGCCCGAGGCAGCGCGATTACAATGAGCAGTTCTTC,CASSPRQRDYNEQFF
TRBV5-6,TRBJ2-2,16,few,-,TGTGCCAGCAGCTTGTGGGGGCGCGGGAACACCGGGGAGCTGTTTTTT,CASSLWGRGNTGELFF
TRBV10-1,TRBJ2-5,14,-,-,TGCGCCAGCAGTGAGAACAGGGCAGGGGAGACCCAGTACTTC,CASSENRAGETQYF
TRBV4-3,TRBJ2-3,16,few,TRBD2,TGCGCCAGCAGCCAAGATCTAGCGGGGGGGGCAGATACGCAGTATTTT,CASSQDLAGGADTQYF
TRBV30,TRBJ1-1,12,-,-,TGTGCCTGGAGTAAGCCGAGGGCTGAAGCTTTCTTT,CAWSKPRAEAFF
TRBV6-5,TRBJ1-1,15,-,TRBD1,TGTGCCAGCAGCCGTACCGGGACAGGGTATACTGAAGCTTTCTTT,CASSRTGTGYTEAFF
TRBV30,TRBJ1-5,14,-,TRBD1,TGTGCCTGGAGTCAGGGGGCCAACAATCAGCCCCAGCATTTT,CAWSQGANNQPQHF
TRBV11-2,TRBJ1-2,14,-,-,TGTGCCAGCAGCTGGGGACCTACAGGGTATGGCTACACCTTC,CASSWGPTGYGYTF
TRBV7-2,TRBJ2-1,16,-,TRBD1,TGTGCCAGCAGCAAGACCGGGACAGCCTCCTACAATGAGCAGTTCTTC,CASSKTGTASYNEQFF
TRBV15,TRBJ1-2,12,-,-,TGTGCCACCAGCCAGGCTAACTATGGCTACACCTTC,CATSQANYGYTF
TRBV2,TRBJ1-1,17,-,TRBD1,TGTGCCAGCAGTGAAGCTTGGGCAGGGGGCTGGAGCACTGAAGCTTTCTTT,CASSEAWAGGWSTEAFF
TRBV4-3,TRBJ2-7,15,-,TRBD1,TGCGCCAGCAGCCAAGAGACAGGGGATTACTACGAGCAGTACTTC,CASSQETGDYYEQYF
TRBV9,TRBJ2-7,14,few,TRBD2,TGTGCCAGCAGCCCAGGGACTAGCTTAAACGAGCAGTACTTC,CASSPGTSLNEQYF
TRBV9,TRBJ2-3,16,-,TRBD2,TGTGCCAGCAGCCCATTACTAGCGGGGGGCACAGATACGCAGTATTTT,CASSPLLAGGTDTQYF